Reported below is one T cell receptor beta chain. Its antigen is unidentified. The data were obtained in a study of blood T cells in healthy people across ages. Study-level results: A roughly linear fall in TCR beta diversity per million T cells was seen with increasing age.

Alongside a J-beta primer mix, a sample-barcoded 5' primer served in a second PCR lasting about 7 to 11 cycles. Sequencing of every sample gave 3 million or more CDR3-containing paired-end reads. One entry per CDR3 protein results from TCRdb running MiXCR on the 5' RACE reads. The sample shows about 620,000 distinct CDR3 sequences, around a fifth of them seen only once. Healthy individuals of Caucasian origin from Russia, aged about 6 to 95, served as donors. The CDR3 consists of 23 residues. V lost 3 bases to trimming and J lost 0 bases, with 34 bases between them. Germline V lookup: CDR1 LGHDT, CDR2 YNNKEL (reference sequence).

The sample consisted of blood. The clonotype was recovered from a man between 65 and 85 years old in good health. The rearrangement links TRBV3-1 to TRBJ2-3; tentative D call: TRBD2 (7 bases). The CDR3 here is CASSHRPILQGLGGSPSTDTQYF. CDR3 in DNA: TGTGCCAGCAGCCATCGGCCGATCTTACAGGGTCTGGGCGGGAGCCCTAGCACAGATACGCAGTATTTT.